This T cell receptor beta chain was retrieved from a study of regulatory T cells in long-lasting Graves disease. The CDR3 covers 14 residues. With 2 bases removed from V and 7 bases from J, the gap between germline ends came to 15 bases. Germline CDR1 is SGHRS and CDR2 is YFSETQ. Combining iRepertoire HTBI primers with Arm-PCR of CDR3 regions, the authors built TCR beta libraries. MiXCR, run by TCRdb on the multiplex PCR reads, gives a single entry per CDR3 protein. The sample has 350,000 to 450,000 distinct CDR3 sequences, over 15% seen once. This clonotype was detected only a few times. Its antigen is still unknown. Time point described: newly diagnosed GD, antithyroid drugs for less than 3 months. The authors made the TCR library using RNA they extracted from PBMCs. Study observations and caveats: Segments TRBV28, TRBJ1-2 and TRBJ2-5 showed preferential usage in persistent disease.

The sample also formed part of further work on T cells in Graves' hyperthyroidism and ophthalmopathy. From that report: A lack of ophthalmopathy progression within 18 months defined stable Graves' hyperthyroidism. Uncontrolled infection, other autoimmune disease, pregnancy or lactation disqualified patients from enrolment. Using the HTBI primer set, a first-round RT-PCR was run on the TCR CDR3.

This TCR was recovered from a man in his forties with Graves disease. This sample comprised peripheral blood mononuclear cells (PBMCs), obtained at new diagnosis, from a patient treated with antithyroid drugs. The gene calls are TRBV5-1 and TRBJ1-2, with D unresolved. CDR3 amino acids: CASSLGDLQSGYTF. For the CDR3, the DNA is TGCGCCAGCAGCTTAGGCGACCTCCAAAGTGGCTACACCTTC.